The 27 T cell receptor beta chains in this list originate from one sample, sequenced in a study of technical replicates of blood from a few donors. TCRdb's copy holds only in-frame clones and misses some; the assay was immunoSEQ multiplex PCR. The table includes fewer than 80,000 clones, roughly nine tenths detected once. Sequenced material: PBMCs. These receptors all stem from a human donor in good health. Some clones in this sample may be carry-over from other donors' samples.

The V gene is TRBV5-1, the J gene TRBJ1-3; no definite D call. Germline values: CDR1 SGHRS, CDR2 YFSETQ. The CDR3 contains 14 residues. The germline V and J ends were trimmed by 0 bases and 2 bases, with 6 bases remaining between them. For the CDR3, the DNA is TGCGCCAGCAGCTTGGGGCATCCTGGAAACACCATATATTTT. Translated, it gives CASSLGHPGNTIYF.

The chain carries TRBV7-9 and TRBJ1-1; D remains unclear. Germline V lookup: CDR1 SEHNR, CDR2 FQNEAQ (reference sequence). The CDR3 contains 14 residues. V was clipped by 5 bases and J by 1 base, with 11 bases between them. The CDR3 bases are TGTGCCAGCAGCCCCTTTGAGGGGAACACTGAAGCTTTCTTT. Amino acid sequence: CASSPFEGNTEAFF.

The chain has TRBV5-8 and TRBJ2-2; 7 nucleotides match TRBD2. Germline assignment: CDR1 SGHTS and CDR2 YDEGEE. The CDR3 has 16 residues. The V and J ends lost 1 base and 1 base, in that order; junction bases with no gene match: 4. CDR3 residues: CASSLRASGNTGELFF. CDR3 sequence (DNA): TGTGCCAGCAGCTTGAGGGCTAGCGGGAACACCGGGGAGCTGTTTTTT.

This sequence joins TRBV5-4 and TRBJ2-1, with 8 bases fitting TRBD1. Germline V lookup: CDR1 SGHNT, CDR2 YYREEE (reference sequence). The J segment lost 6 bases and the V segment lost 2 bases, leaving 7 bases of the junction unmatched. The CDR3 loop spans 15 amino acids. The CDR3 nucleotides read TGTGCCAGCAGCTTCCTGCGGACAGGGTCCAATGAGCAGTTCTTC. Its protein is CASSFLRTGSNEQFF.

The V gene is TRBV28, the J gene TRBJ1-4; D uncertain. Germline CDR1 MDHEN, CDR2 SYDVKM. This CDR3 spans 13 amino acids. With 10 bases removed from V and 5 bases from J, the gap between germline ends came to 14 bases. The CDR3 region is CATSESGNEKLFF. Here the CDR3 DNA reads TGTGCCACCTCTGAGTCGGGAAATGAAAAACTGTTTTTT.

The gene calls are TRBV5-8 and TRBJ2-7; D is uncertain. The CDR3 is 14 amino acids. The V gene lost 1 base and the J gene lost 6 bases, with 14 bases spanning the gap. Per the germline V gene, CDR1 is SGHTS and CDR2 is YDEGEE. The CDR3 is CASSLSARSGEQYF. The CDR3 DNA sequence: TGTGCCAGCAGCTTGAGTGCCAGATCGGGCGAGCAGTACTTC. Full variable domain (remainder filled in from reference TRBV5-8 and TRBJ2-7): EAGVTQSPTHLIKTRGQQATLRCSPISGHTSVYWYQQALGLGLQFLLWYDEGEERNRGNFPPRFSGRQFPNYSSELNVNALELEDSALYLCASSLSARSGEQYFGPGTRLTVT.

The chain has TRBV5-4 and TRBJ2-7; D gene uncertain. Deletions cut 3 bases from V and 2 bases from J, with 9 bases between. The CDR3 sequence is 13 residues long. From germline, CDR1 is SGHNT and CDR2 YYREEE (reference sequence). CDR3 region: CASSYLGTYEQYF. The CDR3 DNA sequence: TGTGCCAGCAGCTACCTAGGCACCTACGAGCAGTACTTC.

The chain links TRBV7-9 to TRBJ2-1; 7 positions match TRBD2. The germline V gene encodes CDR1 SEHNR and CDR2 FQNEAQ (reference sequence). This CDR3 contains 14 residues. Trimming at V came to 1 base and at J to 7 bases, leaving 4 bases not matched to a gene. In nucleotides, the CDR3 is TGTGCCAGCAGCTTAGGGAGCGGGAATAATGAGCAGTTCTTC. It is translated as CASSLGSGNNEQFF.

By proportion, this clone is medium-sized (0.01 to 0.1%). The CDR3 reads CASSVTDTQYF. The DNA of the CDR3 is TGTGCCAGCAGCGTAACAGATACGCAGTATTTT. The chain is built from TRBV7-2 and TRBJ2-3; D ambiguous. This CDR3 is built from 11 residues. Trimming removed 5 bases from V and 3 bases from J, with 3 bases in between. Germline V gives CDR1 SGHTA, CDR2 FQGNSA.

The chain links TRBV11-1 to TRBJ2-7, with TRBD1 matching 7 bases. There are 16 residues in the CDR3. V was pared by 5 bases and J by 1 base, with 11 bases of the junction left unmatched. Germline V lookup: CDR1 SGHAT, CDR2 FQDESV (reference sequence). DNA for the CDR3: TGTGCCAGCAGCCCCTGGGCTCAGGGGGTATCCTACGAGCAGTACTTC. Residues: CASSPWAQGVSYEQYF.

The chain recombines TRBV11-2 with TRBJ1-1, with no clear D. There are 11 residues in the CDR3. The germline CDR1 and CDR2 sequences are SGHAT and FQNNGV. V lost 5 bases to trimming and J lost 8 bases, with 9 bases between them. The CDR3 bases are TGTGCCAGCAGCCCCAATTCCGAAGCTTTCTTT. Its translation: CASSPNSEAFF.

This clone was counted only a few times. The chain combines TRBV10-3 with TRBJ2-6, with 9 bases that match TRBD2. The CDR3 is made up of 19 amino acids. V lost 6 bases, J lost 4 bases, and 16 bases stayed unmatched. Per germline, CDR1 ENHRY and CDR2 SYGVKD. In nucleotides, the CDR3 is TGTGCCATCAGGCCCTGGATTAGCGGGAGTATGAGGGGGGCCAACGTCCTGACTTTC. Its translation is CAIRPWISGSMRGANVLTF.

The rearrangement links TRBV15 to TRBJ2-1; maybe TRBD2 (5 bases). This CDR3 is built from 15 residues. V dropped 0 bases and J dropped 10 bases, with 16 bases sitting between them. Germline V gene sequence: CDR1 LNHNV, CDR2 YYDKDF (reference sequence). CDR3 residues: CATSRDRGYGVEQFF. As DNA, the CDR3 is TGTGCCACCAGCAGAGATCGAGGCTACGGGGTGGAGCAGTTCTTC.

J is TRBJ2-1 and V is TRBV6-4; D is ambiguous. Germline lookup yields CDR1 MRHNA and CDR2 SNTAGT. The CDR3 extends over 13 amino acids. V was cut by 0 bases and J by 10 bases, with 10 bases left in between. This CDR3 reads CASSDSSNSEQFF. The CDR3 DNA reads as TGTGCCAGCAGTGACTCAAGTAACAGCGAGCAGTTCTTC.

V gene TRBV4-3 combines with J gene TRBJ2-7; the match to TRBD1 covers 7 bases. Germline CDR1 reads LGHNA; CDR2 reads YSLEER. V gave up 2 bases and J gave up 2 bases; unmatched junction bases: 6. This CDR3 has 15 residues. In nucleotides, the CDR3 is TGCGCCAGCAGCCAAACTAAGGGGGCCCCCTACGAGCAGTACTTC. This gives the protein CASSQTKGAPYEQYF.

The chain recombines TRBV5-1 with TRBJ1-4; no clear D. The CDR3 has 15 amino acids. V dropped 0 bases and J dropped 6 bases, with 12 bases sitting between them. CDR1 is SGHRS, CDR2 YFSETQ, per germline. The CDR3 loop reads CASSLVGLSHEKLFF. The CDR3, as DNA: TGCGCCAGCAGCTTGGTTGGGCTCTCACATGAAAAACTGTTTTTT.

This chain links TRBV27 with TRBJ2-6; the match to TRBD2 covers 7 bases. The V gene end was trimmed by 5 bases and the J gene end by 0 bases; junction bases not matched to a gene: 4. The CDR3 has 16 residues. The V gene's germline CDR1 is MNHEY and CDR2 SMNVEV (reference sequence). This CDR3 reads CASSQAGASGANVLTF. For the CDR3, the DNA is TGTGCCAGCAGTCAGGCGGGAGCCTCTGGGGCCAACGTCCTGACTTTC.

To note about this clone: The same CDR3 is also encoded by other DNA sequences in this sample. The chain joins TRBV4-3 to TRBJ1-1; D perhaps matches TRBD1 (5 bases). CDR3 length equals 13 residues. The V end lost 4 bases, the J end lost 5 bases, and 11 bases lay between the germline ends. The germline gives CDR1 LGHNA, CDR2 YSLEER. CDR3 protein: CASSPSGGTEAFF. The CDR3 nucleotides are TGCGCCAGCAGCCCGTCGGGGGGTACTGAAGCTTTCTTT.

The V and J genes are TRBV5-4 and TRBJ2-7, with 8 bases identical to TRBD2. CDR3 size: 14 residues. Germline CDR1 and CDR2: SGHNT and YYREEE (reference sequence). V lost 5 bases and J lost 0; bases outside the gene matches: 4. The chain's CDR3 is CASRSSGSSYEQYF. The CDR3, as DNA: TGTGCCAGCAGGTCCAGCGGGAGCTCCTACGAGCAGTACTTC.

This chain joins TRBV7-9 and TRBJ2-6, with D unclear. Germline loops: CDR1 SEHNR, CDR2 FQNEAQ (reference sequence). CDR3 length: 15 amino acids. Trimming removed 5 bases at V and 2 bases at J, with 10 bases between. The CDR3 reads CASSPGNAGANVLTF. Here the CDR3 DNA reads TGTGCCAGCAGCCCAGGAAACGCTGGGGCCAACGTCCTGACTTTC. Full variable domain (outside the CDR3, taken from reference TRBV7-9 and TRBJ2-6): DTGVSQNPRHKITKRGQNVTFRCDPISEHNRLYWYRQTLGQGPEFLTYFQNEAQLEKSRLLSDRFSAERPKGSFSTLEIQRTEQGDSAMYLCASSPGNAGANVLTFGAGSRLTVL.

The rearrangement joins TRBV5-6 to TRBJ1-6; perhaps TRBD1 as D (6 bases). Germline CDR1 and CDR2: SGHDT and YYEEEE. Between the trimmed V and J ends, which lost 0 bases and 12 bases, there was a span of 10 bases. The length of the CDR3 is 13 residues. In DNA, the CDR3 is TGTGCCAGCAGCTTGGGACAGGCGCAACCCCTCCACTTT. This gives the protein CASSLGQAQPLHF.

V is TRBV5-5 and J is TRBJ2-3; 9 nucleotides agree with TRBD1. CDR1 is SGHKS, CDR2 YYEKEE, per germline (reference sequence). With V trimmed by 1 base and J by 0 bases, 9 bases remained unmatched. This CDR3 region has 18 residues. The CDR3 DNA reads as TGTGCCAGCAGCTTGCTAGGACAGGGGCCCGCTAGCACAGATACGCAGTATTTT. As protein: CASSLLGQGPASTDTQYF.

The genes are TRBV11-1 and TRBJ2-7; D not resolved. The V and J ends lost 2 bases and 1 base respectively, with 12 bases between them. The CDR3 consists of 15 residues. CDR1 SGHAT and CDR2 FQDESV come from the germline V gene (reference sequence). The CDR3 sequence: CASSLFSRQSYEQYF. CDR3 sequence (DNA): TGTGCCAGCAGCTTATTCTCCCGCCAGTCCTACGAGCAGTACTTC.

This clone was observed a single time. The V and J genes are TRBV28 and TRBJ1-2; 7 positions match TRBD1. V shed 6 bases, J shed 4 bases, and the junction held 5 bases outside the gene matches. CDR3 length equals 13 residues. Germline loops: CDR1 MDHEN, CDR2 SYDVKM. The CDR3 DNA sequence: TGTGCCAGCAGCTCAACAGGGGCCTATGGCTACACCTTC. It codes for CASSSTGAYGYTF.

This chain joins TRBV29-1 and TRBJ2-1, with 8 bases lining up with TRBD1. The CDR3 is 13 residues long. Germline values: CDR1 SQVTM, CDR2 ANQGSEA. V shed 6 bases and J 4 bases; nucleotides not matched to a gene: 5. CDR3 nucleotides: TGCAGCGTCCGCAGGGGGCGATACAATGAGCAGTTCTTC. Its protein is CSVRRGRYNEQFF.

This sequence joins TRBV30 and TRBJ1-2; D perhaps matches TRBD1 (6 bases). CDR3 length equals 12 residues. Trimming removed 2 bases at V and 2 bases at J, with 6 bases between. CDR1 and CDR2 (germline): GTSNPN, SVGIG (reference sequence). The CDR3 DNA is TGTGCCTGGAGTACAGGGAACTATGGCTACACCTTC. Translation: CAWSTGNYGYTF.

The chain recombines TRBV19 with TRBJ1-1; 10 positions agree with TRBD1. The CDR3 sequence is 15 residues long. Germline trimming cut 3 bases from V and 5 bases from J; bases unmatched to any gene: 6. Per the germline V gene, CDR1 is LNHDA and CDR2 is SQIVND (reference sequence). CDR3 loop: CASSIGGTGVTEAFF. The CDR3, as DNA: TGTGCCAGTAGTATCGGTGGGACAGGGGTTACTGAAGCTTTCTTT. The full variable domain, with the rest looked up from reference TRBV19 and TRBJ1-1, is DGGITQSPKYLFRKEGQNVTLSCEQNLNHDAMYWYRQDPGQGLRLIYYSQIVNDFQKGDIAEGYSVSREKKESFPLTVTSAQKNPTAFYLCASSIGGTGVTEAFFGQGTRLTVV.